The 31 T cell receptor beta chains given below trace back to one sample, sequenced in a study of T cells in localized non-small cell lung cancer (dated by TCRdb to 2018 to 2020). Library construction relied on the immunoSEQ multiplex PCR assay. TCRdb carries this immuneACCESS record with in-frame sequences only. Its versions omit some clonotypes, under half of them owing to an unresolved V gene in the studies checked, with the rest unexplained. In all, the sample holds 1,000 to 1,500 clones, and over 25% of those were seen once. The top ten constitute 8% to 10% of the sample. Sequencing used lung tumor tissue, obtained before any cancer treatment. The receptors were sampled from an older male donor with stage I lung adenocarcinoma.

J is TRBJ2-1 and V is TRBV19; D unclear. The CDR3 runs 15 residues. The V end was cut by 4 bases, the J end by 3 bases, with 13 bases between. Germline CDR1 and CDR2: LNHDA and SQIVND (reference sequence). The CDR3 coding sequence is TGTGCCAGTAGTAGAAGGCGAATTGGCTACAATGAGCAGTTCTTC. It is translated as CASSRRRIGYNEQFF.

This clone was seen more than once but under ten times. The chain carries TRBV6-8 and TRBJ2-7; D is possibly TRBD2 (7 bases). This CDR3 has 14 residues. Trimming took 8 bases from V and 7 from J, leaving 21 bases between them. Germline CDR1 and CDR2: MNHGY and SAAAGT. The CDR3 region is CASGEGGGPDEQYF. The CDR3 coding sequence is TGTGCCAGCGGAGAAGGGGGAGGGCCAGATGAGCAGTACTTC.

By sample share, this clone is medium-sized. The chain uses TRBV11-3 and TRBJ2-1; 7 bases agree with TRBD2. The trim removed 5 bases at V and 1 base at J, leaving 8 bases unmatched. Germline values: CDR1 SGHNT, CDR2 YENEEA. CDR3 length: 16 residues. CDR3 loop: CASSPPSGISYNEQFF. The CDR3 region has the DNA TGTGCCAGCAGCCCACCGAGCGGGATTTCCTACAATGAGCAGTTCTTC.

The rearrangement uses TRBV28 and TRBJ2-3; 7 bases map to TRBD2. With V trimmed by 4 bases and J by 5 bases, 9 bases remained unmatched. Germline V gives CDR1 MDHEN, CDR2 SYDVKM. This CDR3 contains 15 residues. CDR3 nucleotide sequence: TGTGCCAGCAGTTCTAGGACTAGGGAAGGAGATACGCAGTATTTT. Protein product: CASSSRTREGDTQYF.

The chain carries TRBV6-8 and TRBJ1-2, with TRBD1 as a possible D gene (5 bases). Trimming took 8 bases from V and 5 from J, leaving 21 bases between them. The CDR3 is 15 residues long. The germline V gene has CDR1 MNHGY and CDR2 SAAAGT. The CDR3 DNA reads as TGTGCCAGCGGAACCGGGACGGCCAATATTTATGGCTACACCTTC. Its protein product is CASGTGTANIYGYTF.

The table lists this clone with a few counts. This chain links TRBV6-8 with TRBJ2-7, with a weak D call TRBD2 (5 bases). Germline V gene lookup returns CDR1 MNHGY and CDR2 SAAAGT. This CDR3 is built from 14 residues. With 10 bases removed from V and 2 bases from J, the gap between germline ends came to 18 bases. The CDR3 coding sequence is TGTGCCACCAAAGGCGCGGGCAGTCCCTACGAGCAGTACTTC. Protein sequence: CATKGAGSPYEQYF.

This clone was detected a few times. V is TRBV19 and J is TRBJ1-1, with D tentatively TRBD1 (5 bases). Trimming took 3 bases from V and 4 from J, leaving 12 bases between them. The CDR3 extends over 14 amino acids. Germline V gene lookup returns CDR1 LNHDA and CDR2 SQIVND (reference sequence). The CDR3 nucleotides read TGTGCCAGTAGTATTGGGGAGGGGTTCACTGAAGCTTTCTTT. Translating it yields CASSIGEGFTEAFF.

This clone was seen a handful of times. V gene TRBV11-3 combines with J gene TRBJ2-7; 9 bases are shared with TRBD2. The ends lost 5 bases at V and 0 bases at J; junction bases unmatched: 5. CDR1 is SGHNT, CDR2 YENEEA, per germline. The CDR3 is 15 amino acids. The CDR3 DNA reads TGTGCCAGCAGCCGTAATAGCGGGAGCTCCTACGAGCAGTACTTC. Translating it yields CASSRNSGSSYEQYF.

In its sample, this clone was seen a few times. V gene TRBV6-8 combines with J gene TRBJ1-1; no definite D call. Trimming removed 7 bases at V and 2 bases at J, with 11 bases between. Germline V gives CDR1 MNHGY, CDR2 SAAAGT. This CDR3 is 13 amino acids long. The CDR3 DNA reads TGTGCCAGCATGAGGTCGGTTAACACTGAAGCTTTCTTT. It translates to CASMRSVNTEAFF.

V gene TRBV6-8 combines with J gene TRBJ2-2; D remains unclear. This CDR3 has 18 residues. The germline V and J ends were trimmed by 6 bases and 1 base, with 21 bases remaining between them. Germline V gene sequence: CDR1 MNHGY, CDR2 SAAAGT. CDR3 residues: CASSHFLKGIGNTGELFF. The CDR3 region has the DNA TGTGCCAGCAGCCACTTTTTGAAGGGAATTGGGAACACCGGGGAGCTGTTTTTT.

Points on this clone: The junction and the germline gene differ at one end; a read error may be behind it. The chain is built from TRBV29-1 and TRBJ2-2, with D maybe TRBD1 (6 bases). The CDR3 sequence is 15 residues long. The germline CDR1 and CDR2 sequences are SQVTM and ANQGSEA. The CDR3 DNA reads as TGCAGCGTTCCGTTTAACACAGGGAACGCCGGGGAGCTGTTTTTT. Translation gives CSVPFNTGNAGELFF.

This clone is classed as medium-sized. The rearrangement links TRBV11-3 to TRBJ1-2, with TRBD1 matching 8 bases. The length of the CDR3 is 15 residues. J was trimmed by 2 bases and V by 2 bases; bases with no gene match: 4. Per the germline V gene, CDR1 is SGHNT and CDR2 is YENEEA. CDR3 bases: TGTGCCAGCAGCTTATGGACAGGGATAAACTATGGCTACACCTTC. The encoded protein is CASSLWTGINYGYTF.

This clone was counted between two and nine times. This rearrangement joins TRBV7-4 to TRBJ2-1; maybe TRBD2 (6 bases). The CDR3 runs 13 residues. Trimming removed 5 bases at V and 7 bases at J, with 12 bases between. From germline, CDR1 is SGHVT and CDR2 SQSDAQ. The CDR3 sequence is CASSTGVGNEQFF. DNA for the CDR3: TGTGCCAGCAGCACGGGGGTGGGGAATGAGCAGTTCTTC.

This clone was observed a few times. CDR3 sequence (DNA): TGTGCCAGCTCAGACCGACAGATTCAAGAGACCCAGTACTTC. This gives the protein CASSDRQIQETQYF. The V call is TRBV18, the J call TRBJ2-5, with TRBD1 as a possible D gene (5 bases). The germline CDR1 and CDR2 sequences are KGHSH and LQKENI. The V end was cut by 5 bases, the J end by 2 bases, with 12 bases between. The CDR3 has 14 amino acids.

In its sample, this clone is large. The chain is built from TRBV11-3 and TRBJ2-3; D is perhaps TRBD2 (5 bases). Trimming left V 3 bases short and J 1 base short, with 14 bases between. The CDR3 spans 16 residues. The V gene's germline CDR1 is SGHNT and CDR2 YENEEA. The CDR3 nucleotides read TGTGCCAGCAGCTTGGACCGAGGTAGCGGCACAGATACGCAGTATTTT. Protein: CASSLDRGSGTDTQYF.

This chain connects TRBV18 to TRBJ1-2, with 9 nucleotides matching TRBD1. The germline CDR1 and CDR2 sequences are KGHSH and LQKENI. With V trimmed by 6 bases and J by 8 bases, 10 bases remained unmatched. The CDR3 consists of 14 residues. CDR3 protein: CASSGQGLHYGYTF. CDR3 DNA sequence: TGTGCCAGCTCGGGACAGGGCCTTCATTACGGCTACACCTTC. Variable domain in full (rest from reference TRBV18 and TRBJ1-2): NAGVMQNPRHLVRRRGQEARLRCSPMKGHSHVYWYRQLPEEGLKFMVYLQKENIIDESGMPKERFSAEFPKEGPSILRIQQVVRGDSAAYFCASSGQGLHYGYTFGSGTRLTVV.

This clone was detected once. The chain employs TRBV29-1 and TRBJ1-1, with unresolved D. There are 12 residues in the CDR3. Trimming shortened V by 6 bases and J by 1 base, and 9 bases separated the two germline ends. The germline CDR1 and CDR2 sequences are SQVTM and ANQGSEA. The CDR3 reads CSVWAWNTEAFF. CDR3 bases: TGCAGCGTATGGGCGTGGAACACTGAAGCTTTCTTT.

This clone is labeled hyperexpanded (1% or more). The rearrangement joins TRBV14 to TRBJ2-1, with D possibly being TRBD2 (6 bases). This CDR3 region has 20 residues. V gave up 3 bases and J gave up 4 bases, with 28 bases separating them. Germline V gives CDR1 SGHDN, CDR2 FVKESK. The CDR3 DNA reads TGTGCCAGCAGCCAGACCTCCCACTCCCTCTCTCGCGGGGCATACAATGAGCAGTTCTTC. Its protein product is CASSQTSHSLSRGAYNEQFF.

The chain is built from TRBV9 and TRBJ2-7; 7 bases are shared with TRBD1. V gave up 7 bases and J gave up 4 bases; unmatched junction bases: 8. CDR3 length: 13 amino acids. Germline values: CDR1 SGDLS, CDR2 YYNGEE. Here the CDR3 DNA reads TGTGCCAGCGCGAGACAGGGCTCGTACGAGCAGTACTTC. Translated: CASARQGSYEQYF. Full variable domain (missing parts from reference TRBV9 and TRBJ2-7): DSGVTQTPKHLITATGQRVTLRCSPRSGDLSVYWYQQSLDQGLQFLIQYYNGEERAKGNILERFSAQQFPDLHSELNLSSLELGDSALYFCASARQGSYEQYFGPGTRLTVT.

The CDR3 DNA reads as TGTGCCAGCAACCCGGGGACACCGAACACCGGGGAGCTGTTTTTT. It codes for CASNPGTPNTGELFF. The chain couples TRBV28 to TRBJ2-2; maybe TRBD1 (6 bases). Germline CDR1 MDHEN, CDR2 SYDVKM. V was shortened by 7 bases and J by 0 bases, with 12 bases between the two germline ends. The CDR3 is 15 residues long.

This clone was observed a few times. The chain joins TRBV9 to TRBJ2-7; the match to TRBD1 covers 7 bases. There are 14 residues in the CDR3. Germline CDR1 and CDR2: SGDLS and YYNGEE. With V trimmed by 4 bases and J by 3 bases, 7 bases remained unmatched. CDR3 protein: CASSTGALGYEQYF. The DNA of the CDR3 is TGTGCCAGCAGCACAGGGGCGCTGGGCTACGAGCAGTACTTC. Variable domain in full (rest from reference TRBV9 and TRBJ2-7): DSGVTQTPKHLITATGQRVTLRCSPRSGDLSVYWYQQSLDQGLQFLIQYYNGEERAKGNILERFSAQQFPDLHSELNLSSLELGDSALYFCASSTGALGYEQYFGPGTRLTVT.

The chain recombines TRBV6-8 with TRBJ2-2; no definite D call. This CDR3 has 17 residues. Between the trimmed V and J ends, which lost 0 bases and 0 bases, there was a span of 11 bases. Per the germline V gene, CDR1 is MNHGY and CDR2 is SAAAGT. CDR3 residues: CASSYSRPQTNTGELFF. CDR3 nucleotide sequence: TGTGCCAGCAGTTACTCCCGACCCCAAACGAACACCGGGGAGCTGTTTTTT.

In its sample, this clone ranks as medium-sized. The chain recombines TRBV6-8 with TRBJ2-7; D remains unclear. Germline V gene lookup returns CDR1 MNHGY and CDR2 SAAAGT. Deletions cut 3 bases from V and 2 bases from J, with 11 bases between. This CDR3 contains 14 residues. DNA of the CDR3: TGTGCCAGCAGTTATTTCGCCGCCGCCTACGAGCAGTACTTC. Amino acids: CASSYFAAAYEQYF.

For the CDR3, the DNA is TGTGCCACCAGCACCACGTACACAGGGGTTGGATCCACTGAAGCTTTCTTT. Translating it yields CATSTTYTGVGSTEAFF. V and J are TRBV15 and TRBJ1-1; 7 nucleotides align to TRBD1. J was trimmed by 4 bases and V by 4 bases; bases with no gene match: 15. Germline-derived CDR1 and CDR2 are LNHNV and YYDKDF (reference sequence). The CDR3 has 17 amino acids.

V and J are TRBV30 and TRBJ2-2; no clear D gene. This CDR3 is 12 amino acids long. V lost 7 bases and J lost 3, with 9 bases in between. The germline gives CDR1 GTSNPN, CDR2 SVGIG (reference sequence). CDR3 nucleotides: TGTGCCTCTCAGGCTCACACCGGGGAGCTGTTTTTT. This encodes CASQAHTGELFF.

This rearrangement joins TRBV30 to TRBJ1-2; the D is unclear. This CDR3 contains 13 residues. Trimming removed 0 bases from V and 3 bases from J, with 8 bases in between. Germline V gene lookup returns CDR1 GTSNPN and CDR2 SVGIG (reference sequence). CDR3 protein: CAWSVRWDYGYTF. CDR3 sequence (DNA): TGTGCCTGGAGTGTACGCTGGGACTATGGCTACACCTTC. Drawing the rest from reference TRBV30 and TRBJ1-2, the complete variable domain is SQTIHQWPATLVQPVGSPLSLECTVEGTSNPNLYWYRQAAGRGLQLLFYSVGIGQISSEVPQNLSASRPQDRQFILSSKKLLLSDSGFYLCAWSVRWDYGYTFGSGTRLTVV.

By its share, this clone is large. This chain joins TRBV6-8 and TRBJ2-5; 8 bases line up with TRBD1. Germline assignment: CDR1 MNHGY and CDR2 SAAAGT. This CDR3 has 13 residues. V lost 5 bases, J lost 10 bases, and 9 bases stayed unmatched. CDR3 in amino acids: CASSVRGQAVQYF. The CDR3 coding sequence is TGTGCCAGCAGTGTGAGGGGACAGGCGGTCCAGTACTTC.

This clone was detected a few times. This chain links TRBV15 with TRBJ1-1; 7 nucleotides match TRBD1. The CDR3 extends over 15 amino acids. The ends lost 5 bases at V and 6 bases at J; junction bases unmatched: 12. CDR1 is LNHNV, CDR2 YYDKDF, per germline (reference sequence). The CDR3 nucleotides are TGTGCCACCAGCCGCCGGCAAGACAGGGAAGCTGAAGCTTTCTTT. This translates into CATSRRQDREAEAFF.

This chain links TRBV9 with TRBJ2-3, with D uncertain. The length of the CDR3 is 13 residues. Germline lookup yields CDR1 SGDLS and CDR2 YYNGEE. The V end was cut by 3 bases, the J end by 1 base, with 6 bases between. CDR3 residues: CASSAQGTDTQYF. The CDR3 nucleotides read TGTGCCAGCAGCGCCCAAGGCACAGATACGCAGTATTTT.

V is TRBV6-8 and J is TRBJ1-2; 12 bases match TRBD1. Germline-derived CDR1 and CDR2 are MNHGY and SAAAGT. The CDR3 is made up of 18 amino acids. V was clipped by 2 bases and J by 4 bases; unmatched bases: 11. The CDR3 DNA follows: TGTGCCAGCAGTTACGCGGGGACAGGGGGCAGTTCGGTCTATGGCTACACCTTC. This sequence encodes CASSYAGTGGSSVYGYTF.

This clone turned up a few times. This chain links TRBV6-8 with TRBJ2-3, with 10 bases lining up with TRBD2. Germline V gene data show CDR1 as MNHGY and CDR2 as SAAAGT. Losses at the gene ends were 10 bases for V and 6 bases for J; bases not matched to a gene: 10. The CDR3 has 14 amino acids. CDR3 loop: CAIKASGSMDTQYF. In DNA form, the CDR3 reads TGTGCCATCAAGGCTAGCGGGAGCATGGATACGCAGTATTTT.